The clone carrying this TCR beta chain was observed a single time. Its antigen is not identified. Losses at the gene ends were 6 bases for V and 9 bases for J; bases not matched to a gene: 8. The V gene's germline CDR1 is DFQATT and CDR2 SNEGSKA (reference sequence). The CDR3 contains 14 residues. A quantitative 5'-RACE method, one with molecular barcodes, was used to make TCR beta libraries. One entry per CDR3 protein results from TCRdb running MiXCR on the 5' RACE reads. The repertoire has roughly 670,000 distinct CDR3 sequences, roughly 20% of them found once; the top ten carry 19%. The data were taken from a study of CD8 T cells in ankylosing spondylitis. Study outcomes and limitations: Prior literature has documented some motif variants in synovial fluid and blood from reactive arthritis. Significant enrichment of disease-linked clones was reportedly seen in matched ankylosing spondylitis synovial fluid. What appeared characteristic of ankylosing spondylitis blood was a TCR beta motif of fewer than ten highly homologous variants.

Sequenced material: blood, either unsorted or a sorted T cell fraction (not recorded which). V is TRBV20-1 and J is TRBJ2-1; 13 nucleotides align to TRBD2. The source of this sequence is a male donor with ankylosing spondylitis. The CDR3 DNA follows: TGCAGTGCGGAGACTAGCGGGGGGCTCGGTGAGCAGTTCTTC. Its protein is CSAETSGGLGEQFF.